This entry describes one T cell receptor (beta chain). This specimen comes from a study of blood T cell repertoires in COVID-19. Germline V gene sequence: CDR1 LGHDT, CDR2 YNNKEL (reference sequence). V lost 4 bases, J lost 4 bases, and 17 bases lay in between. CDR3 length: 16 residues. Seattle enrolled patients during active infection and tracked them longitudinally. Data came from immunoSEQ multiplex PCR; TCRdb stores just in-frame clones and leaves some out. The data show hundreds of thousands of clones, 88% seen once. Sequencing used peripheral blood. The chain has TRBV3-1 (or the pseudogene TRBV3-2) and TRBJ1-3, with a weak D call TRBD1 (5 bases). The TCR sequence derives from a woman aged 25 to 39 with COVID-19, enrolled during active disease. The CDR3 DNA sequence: TGTGCCAGCAGCCCCGGCGGGGGAGTGGGAGGAAACACCATATATTTT. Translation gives CASSPGGGVGGNTIYF.